This section outlines one T cell receptor beta chain sequence together with its context. This sample was included in a study of cytomegalovirus exposure and HLA in healthy donors. Using immunoSEQ multiplex PCR, the repertoire was profiled, and TCRdb retains in-frame clones only, with some absent. The table includes roughly 310,000 clones, roughly 86% detected once. CDR3 length equals 13 residues. The V gene's germline CDR1 is MNHEY and CDR2 SMNVEV (reference sequence). Trimming removed 6 bases from V and 10 bases from J; junction bases left unmatched: 8. The specimen sequenced was PBMCs. The sequence derives from a man aged 25-45 years in good health and CMV-seronegative. This rearrangement joins TRBV27 to TRBJ2-1; 8 nucleotides match TRBD1. The CDR3 reads CASRVAGGVEQFF. As DNA, the CDR3 is TGTGCCAGCAGGGTGGCAGGGGGCGTAGAGCAGTTCTTC.